The 13 T cell receptor beta chains below all came from one sample that was sequenced in a study of cytomegalovirus exposure and HLA in healthy donors. The study ran its PCR with 60 Vbeta and 13 Jbeta primers. Assay: immunoSEQ multiplex PCR; the TCRdb copy retains only in-frame clones and omits some. The data contain 150,000 to 200,000 clones, 81% of them singletons. Sequencing was carried out using PBMCs. The receptors come from a woman younger than 30 in good health and CMV-seropositive.

By frequency in the sample, this clone is medium-sized. The chain links TRBV19 to TRBJ2-1; D uncertain. Trimming cost V 0 bases and J 8 bases, with 14 bases left between them. This CDR3 has 15 amino acids. Germline V CDR1 and CDR2: LNHDA, SQIVND (reference sequence). The CDR3 bases are TGTGCCAGTAGTATAGATACGCGGAGCTTGGATGAGCAGTTCTTC. This codes for CASSIDTRSLDEQFF.

Written as DNA, the CDR3 is TGCGCCAGCAGCGTTGACAGGGGGCATTCACCCCTCCACTTT. It translates to CASSVDRGHSPLHF. The V call is TRBV5-1, the J call TRBJ1-6; TRBD1 matches at 10 bases. This CDR3 spans 14 amino acids. CDR1 and CDR2 from the germline V gene are SGHRS and YFSETQ. After removal of 4 bases from V and 8 bases from J, the junction contained 3 bases not matched to a gene.

This chain connects TRBV7-2 to TRBJ1-1, with D possibly being TRBD1 (5 bases). V was clipped by 5 bases and J by 8 bases, with 15 bases between them. In germline, CDR1 is SGHTA, CDR2 FQGNSA. CDR3 length: 13 residues. CDR3 coding DNA: TGTGCCAGCAGCGCCGTGGGGGGTGGGGAAGCTTTCTTT. It specifies CASSAVGGGEAFF.

The V call is TRBV5-1, the J call TRBJ1-4, with 8 bases matching TRBD1. CDR1 and CDR2 from the germline V gene are SGHRS and YFSETQ. This CDR3 comprises 15 residues. J lost 7 bases, V lost 0 bases, and 5 bases had no gene match. The CDR3 loop is CASSLVRTGSEKLFF. CDR3 bases: TGCGCCAGCAGCTTGGTCCGGACAGGGAGTGAAAAACTGTTTTTT.

DNA of the CDR3: TGCGCCAGCAGCTTGGTTCCATTGCGGGAAATCGCCACCGGGGAGCTGTTTTTT. Translation gives CASSLVPLREIATGELFF. The chain couples TRBV5-1 to TRBJ2-2, with D perhaps TRBD2 (6 bases). Germline loops: CDR1 SGHRS, CDR2 YFSETQ. This CDR3 has 18 amino acids. Deletions cut 0 bases from V and 4 bases from J, with 19 bases between.

The gene calls are TRBV27 and TRBJ1-4; D is uncertain. V was pared by 8 bases and J by 7 bases, with 17 bases between. The CDR3 consists of 14 residues. CDR1 MNHEY and CDR2 SMNVEV come from the germline V gene (reference sequence). CDR3 bases: TGTGCCAGCGGATACAGTCGCCGTAGTGAAAAACTGTTTTTT. Its translation: CASGYSRRSEKLFF.

The chain joins TRBV4-2 to TRBJ1-2; TRBD1 aligns across 9 bases. The germline V gene encodes CDR1 LGHNA and CDR2 YNFKEQ. This CDR3 comprises 14 residues. V dropped 3 bases and J dropped 5; count of bases not matched to a gene: 4. CDR3 bases: TGTGCCAGCAGCCAGGCGGGACAGGGATATGGCTACACCTTC. Its protein product is CASSQAGQGYGYTF.

As regards this clone: At one end, the junction sequence differs from germline, possibly due to a read error. The rearrangement links TRBV7-9 to TRBJ2-7; 11 bases are a match to TRBD1. CDR1 and CDR2 (germline): SEHNR, FQNEAQ (reference sequence). The CDR3 runs to 15 residues. DNA for the CDR3: TGTGCCAGCAGCTTAGGTGGTGGACAGGGGGCATGGATCCTCTTC. Amino acids: CASSLGGGQGAWILF.

The V call is TRBV7-3, the J call TRBJ2-7, with TRBD2 matching 9 bases. Germline V CDR1 and CDR2: SGHTA, FQGTGA. This CDR3 region has 16 residues. Trimming took 5 bases from V and 4 from J; bases not matched to a gene: 12. As DNA, the CDR3 is TGTGCCAGCAGCCACCCGCCGCGGGGGGGGCCGTACGAGCAGTACGTC. Translating it yields CASSHPPRGGPYEQYV.

The rearrangement uses TRBV27 and TRBJ1-5; D is undetermined. This CDR3 spans 16 amino acids. Per the germline V gene, CDR1 is MNHEY and CDR2 is SMNVEV (reference sequence). Between the trimmed V and J ends, which lost 1 base and 1 base, there was a span of 11 bases. The CDR3 DNA follows: TGTGCCAGCAGTTTATGGCCCCCGATGAGCAATCAGCCCCAGCATTTT. Its translation is CASSLWPPMSNQPQHF.

The chain carries TRBV9 and TRBJ2-2, with TRBD2 matching 8 bases. From germline, CDR1 is SGDLS and CDR2 YYNGEE. The CDR3 runs to 16 residues. J was trimmed by 0 bases and V by 2 bases; bases with no gene match: 3. The DNA for the CDR3 is TGTGCCAGCAGCGTCGGAGCGGGGGCGAACACCGGGGAGCTGTTTTTT. This codes for CASSVGAGANTGELFF.

Worth noting for this clone: This CDR3 is also generated by other DNA sequences in the sample. CDR3 DNA sequence: TGTGCCAGCAGTGACGGCGAGGGCACAGATACGCAGTATTTT. Its protein product is CASSDGEGTDTQYF. The V call is TRBV6-4, the J call TRBJ2-3, with D hard to call. The germline V gene encodes CDR1 MRHNA and CDR2 SNTAGT. Trimming cost V 2 bases and J 1 base, with 7 bases left between them. The CDR3 spans 14 residues.

Here the CDR3 DNA reads TGTGCCAGTAGGAATCAGGGGCAGTATGGGCCCCAGCATTTT. This translates into CASRNQGQYGPQHF. The chain employs TRBV19 and TRBJ1-5, with D perhaps TRBD1 (6 bases). The CDR3 extends over 14 amino acids. CDR1 is LNHDA, CDR2 SQIVND, per germline (reference sequence). V was cut by 6 bases and J by 9 bases, with 18 bases left in between.